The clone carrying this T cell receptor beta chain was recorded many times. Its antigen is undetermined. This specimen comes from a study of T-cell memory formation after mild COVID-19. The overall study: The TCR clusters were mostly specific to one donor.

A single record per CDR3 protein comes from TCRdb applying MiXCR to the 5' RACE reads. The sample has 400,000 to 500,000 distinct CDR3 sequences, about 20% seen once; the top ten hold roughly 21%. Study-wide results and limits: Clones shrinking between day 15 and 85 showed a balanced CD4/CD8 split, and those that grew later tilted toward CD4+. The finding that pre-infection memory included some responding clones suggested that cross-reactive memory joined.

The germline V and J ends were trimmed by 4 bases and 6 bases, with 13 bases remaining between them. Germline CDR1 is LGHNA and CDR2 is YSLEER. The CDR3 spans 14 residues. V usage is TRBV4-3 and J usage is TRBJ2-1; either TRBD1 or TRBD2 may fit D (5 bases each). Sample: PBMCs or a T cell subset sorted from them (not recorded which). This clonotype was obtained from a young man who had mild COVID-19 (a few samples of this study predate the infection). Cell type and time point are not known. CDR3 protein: CASSLLGVANEQFF. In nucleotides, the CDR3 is TGCGCCAGCAGCCTCCTGGGGGTAGCCAATGAGCAGTTCTTC.